The TCR beta chain under discussion was sequenced for a study of blood T cell repertoires in COVID-19. The wider study: Whether acute or convalescent, the COVID-19 samples came from the United States, Italy and Spain.

Authors' methods: Using reference gene primer amplification, nucleated cell counts were estimated. This table comes from immunoSEQ multiplex PCR, and its TCRdb copy is limited to in-frame clones, with some not included. That table furnishes V, J and clone size, whereas the DNA furnished D and trimming. This table has 450,000 or so clones, roughly 89% appearing once. CDR1 and CDR2 from the germline V gene are SGHVS and FQNEAQ. The CDR3 is 16 residues long. J lost 4 bases, V lost 2 bases, and 7 bases had no gene match. The receptor was derived from a man aged 18 to 30 with COVID-19, enrolled during active disease. The rearrangement uses TRBV7-8 and TRBJ2-5; 10 bases are shared with TRBD2. Sequencing used peripheral blood. In DNA form, the CDR3 reads TGTGCCAGCAGCTTATATATAGCGGGGGGAGGAGAGACCCAGTACTTC. This gives the protein CASSLYIAGGGETQYF. Full variable domain (remainder filled in from reference TRBV7-8 and TRBJ2-5): GAGVSQSPRYKVAKRGQDVALRCDPISGHVSLFWYQQALGQGPEFLTYFQNEAQLDKSGLPSDRFFAERPEGSVSTLKIQRTQQEDSAVYLCASSLYIAGGGETQYFGPGTRLLVL.